What follows are 26 T cell receptor beta chains derived from one specimen sequenced in a study of tumor-infiltrating lymphocytes in glioblastoma multiforme. TCR beta libraries were built from RNA through three nested multiplex PCR rounds using modified ARM-PCR. MiXCR was run by TCRdb on the multiplex PCR reads, yielding one entry per CDR3 protein. There are more than 10,000 distinct CDR3 sequences in the sample; 65% to 75% occur only once, and approximately 41% lies in the top ten. The sequenced sample consisted of brain tumor tissue. These receptors were obtained from a male donor with glioblastoma.

The chain employs TRBV12-5 and TRBJ2-1, with 15 bases fitting TRBD2. The CDR3 is 17 amino acids. CDR1 and CDR2 from the germline V gene are LGHNT and FRNRAP. V dropped 7 bases and J dropped 2; count of bases not matched to a gene: 6. CDR3 region: CASAGTSGGMPYNEQFF. As DNA, the CDR3 is TGTGCTAGTGCCGGGACTAGCGGGGGGATGCCCTACAATGAGCAGTTCTTC.

The chain carries TRBV12-5 and TRBJ1-1; TRBD1 is a possible D gene (6 bases). Trimming took 3 bases from V and 3 from J, leaving 20 bases between them. The V gene's germline CDR1 is LGHNT and CDR2 FRNRAP. This CDR3 region has 17 residues. CDR3 coding DNA: TGTGCTAGTGGTTTCTGGGGGGCAGGAACGGTTGACACTGAAGCTTTCTTT. It encodes CASGFWGAGTVDTEAFF.

About this clonotype: As the CDR3 is not closed by the conserved phenylalanine or tryptophan, this likely results from a read error. No DNA is shown, since the ends of the CDR3 on it are uncertain; the CDR3 is the one TCRdb lists. The chain carries TRBV20-1 and TRBJ2-7; the table's D call TRBD2 went unverified against the DNA. Germline V gene data show CDR1 as DFQATT and CDR2 as SNEGSKA (reference sequence). The CDR3 is 15 amino acids long, termini counted. The CDR3 region is CSARWGGTRGGERYY.

V is TRBV29-1 and J is TRBJ2-2; 11 positions agree with TRBD2. The CDR3 length is 15 residues. Germline CDR1 and CDR2: SQVTM and ANQGSEA. J lost 7 bases, V lost 6 bases, and 10 bases had no gene match. Here the CDR3 DNA reads TGCAGCGTGTCCGGGACTAGCGGATTTAACGGGGAGCTGTTTTTT. Translated, it gives CSVSGTSGFNGELFF.

This clonotype was picked up a small number of times. This rearrangement joins TRBV5-1 to TRBJ2-7; TRBD1 agrees at 8 bases. CDR1 and CDR2 from the germline V gene are SGHRS and YFSETQ. The J segment lost 6 bases and the V segment lost 8 bases, leaving 10 bases of the junction unmatched. The CDR3 consists of 13 residues. CDR3 DNA: TGCGCCAGTAGCGCACAGGGGGACGGCGAGCAGTACTTC. As protein: CASSAQGDGEQYF.

A note on this clonotype: Germline and junction disagree at one end, which may indicate a read error. This chain uses TRBV11-3 with TRBJ2-1; D assignment may be TRBD1 or TRBD2 (5 bases each). Germline loops: CDR1 SGHNT, CDR2 YENEEA. The CDR3 loop spans 13 amino acids. CDR3 coding DNA: TGCGCCAGCAGCTCGAGGGGAGAGGGTAAGCAGTTCTTC. It yields the protein CASSSRGEGKQFF.

This sequence joins TRBV11-2 and TRBJ2-5; 9 bases are shared with TRBD1. The germline V gene has CDR1 SGHAT and CDR2 FQNNGV. This CDR3 spans 13 amino acids. J was trimmed by 3 bases and V by 5 bases; bases with no gene match: 1. CDR3 in DNA: TGTGCCAGCAGCCGGGACAGGGAAGAGACCCAGTACTTC. This sequence encodes CASSRDREETQYF.

This clonotype was seen a few times. V usage is TRBV11-2 and J usage is TRBJ1-1; unclear D gene. CDR1 is SGHAT and CDR2 is FQNNGV in the germline V gene. CDR3 length equals 13 residues. V lost 5 bases to trimming and J lost 0 bases, with 7 bases between them. This chain's CDR3 is CASSPQMNTEAFF. The CDR3 DNA sequence: TGTGCCAGCAGCCCACAGATGAACACTGAAGCTTTCTTT.

By sample fraction, this clonotype is medium-sized. J is TRBJ2-7 and V is TRBV20-1; the D gene is possibly TRBD2 (6 bases). In germline, CDR1 is DFQATT, CDR2 SNEGSKA (reference sequence). The length of the CDR3 is 12 residues. Trimming shortened V by 6 bases and J by 2 bases, and 11 bases separated the two germline ends. The CDR3 region is CSAGTETYEQYF. CDR3 DNA: TGCAGTGCCGGGACTGAAACCTACGAGCAGTACTTC.

Concerning this clonotype: At one end the junction does not follow the germline gene, possibly because of a read error. The genes are TRBV29-1 and TRBJ1-6; a weak D match, TRBD1 (6 bases). The germline gives CDR1 SQVTM, CDR2 ANQGSEA. The CDR3 extends over 13 amino acids. CDR3 in DNA: TGTAGCGTTGCCAAGGACAGAGAATCTCCCCTCCACTTT. The encoded protein is CSVAKDRESPLHF.

At least ten counts were recorded for this clonotype. The V and J genes are TRBV11-2 and TRBJ2-1; 7 nucleotides line up with TRBD2. This CDR3 region has 15 residues. Germline lookup yields CDR1 SGHAT and CDR2 FQNNGV. V dropped 5 bases and J dropped 6; count of bases not matched to a gene: 10. In DNA, the CDR3 is TGTGCCAGCAGCCTTGGGGGGGGGGGGTCCAATGAGCAGTTCTTC. Translation gives CASSLGGGGSNEQFF.

The rearrangement joins TRBV29-1 to TRBJ2-7; TRBD1 matches 9 bases. V lost 7 bases to trimming and J lost 8 bases; unmatched junction nucleotides: 6. Germline CDR1 SQVTM, CDR2 ANQGSEA. The CDR3 spans 11 residues. As DNA, the CDR3 is TGCAGCGGCGCCGGGACAGGGAAGCAGTACTTC. It codes for CSGAGTGKQYF.

This clonotype rates as medium-sized (0.01 to 0.1%). The chain combines TRBV6-5 with TRBJ1-6; TRBD1 aligns across 8 bases. V lost 1 base to trimming and J lost 10 bases; unmatched junction nucleotides: 6. CDR1 and CDR2 from the germline V gene are MNHEY and SVGAGI. The CDR3 extends over 15 amino acids. The CDR3 region is CASSYLMDRASPLHF. The CDR3 DNA sequence: TGTGCCAGCAGTTACTTAATGGACAGGGCCTCACCCCTCCACTTT.

This clonotype was observed once. The genes are TRBV6-2 or TRBV6-3 and TRBJ2-1, with no clear D. There are 13 residues in the CDR3. The V and J ends lost 2 bases and 7 bases respectively, with 9 bases between them. In germline, CDR1 is MNHEY, CDR2 SVGEGT. CDR3 loop: CASSYEAINEQFF. The CDR3 nucleotides read TGTGCCAGCAGTTACGAGGCGATAAATGAGCAGTTCTTC.

In this sample, this clonotype turned up a few times. A much larger clone sits a single nucleotide away, making a read error possible. The V call is TRBV7-9, the J call TRBJ2-3, with TRBD2 identical over 11 bases. Losses at the gene ends were 8 bases for V and 2 bases for J; bases not matched to a gene: 9. CDR3 length: 16 amino acids. The germline gives CDR1 SEHNR, CDR2 FQNEAQ (reference sequence). CDR3 sequence reads: CASGGGLAGFTDTQYF. The CDR3 DNA follows: TGTGCCAGCGGCGGAGGACTAGCGGGCTTCACAGATACGCAGTATTTT. The full variable domain, its missing parts supplied by reference TRBV7-9 and TRBJ2-3, is DTGVSQNPRHKITKRGQNVTFRCDPISEHNRLYWYRQTLGQGPEFLTYFQNEAQLEKSRLLSDRFSAERPKGSFSTLEIQRTEQGDSAMYLCASGGGLAGFTDTQYFGPGTRLTVL.

The chain couples TRBV7-2 to TRBJ2-7; D is possibly TRBD1 (6 bases). Germline CDR1 is SGHTA and CDR2 is FQGNSA. The CDR3 length is 14 residues. The V end lost 1 base, the J end lost 4 bases, and 11 bases lay between the germline ends. The CDR3 region has the DNA TGTGCCAGCAGCTTAGGGACGACAGGTTACGAGCAGTACTTC. Translating gives CASSLGTTGYEQYF. Full variable domain (rest looked up from reference TRBV7-2 and TRBJ2-7): GAGVSQSPSNKVTEKGKDVELRCDPISGHTALYWYRQSLGQGLEFLIYFQGNSAPDKSGLPSDRFSAERTGGSVSTLTIQRTQQEDSAVYLCASSLGTTGYEQYFGPGTRLTVT.

This clonotype was counted a few times. A read error may produce the germline difference seen at one junction end. The chain couples TRBV7-6 to TRBJ2-2, with D possibly being TRBD2 (6 bases). The CDR3 is 11 amino acids. Germline CDR1 is SGHVS and CDR2 is FNYEAQ. CDR3 in amino acids: CASKQTGGLFF. The CDR3 nucleotides are TGTGCCAGCAAACAAACCGGGGGGCTGTTTTTT. The variable domain in full, completed from reference TRBV7-6 and TRBJ2-2, reads GAGVSQSPRYKVTKRGQDVALRCDPISGHVSLYWYRQALGQGPEFLTYFNYEAQQDKSGLPNDRFSAERPEGSISTLTIQRTEQRDSAMYRCASKQTGGLFFGEGSRLTVL.

Concerning this clonotype itself: Its ends do not fully match the called genes, so a read error is possible. The chain uses TRBV11-2 and TRBJ2-3; 15 nucleotides align to TRBD2. Germline CDR1 reads SGHAT; CDR2 reads FQNNGV. The length of the CDR3 is 16 residues. The CDR3, as DNA: TGTGCCGGCAGCCCGGGGACTAGCGGGAGGTCGGATACGCAGTATTTT. Its translation: CAGSPGTSGRSDTQYF.

In the case of this clonotype: At one end, the junction sequence differs from germline, possibly due to a read error. This rearrangement joins TRBV11-2 to TRBJ2-1; maybe TRBD1 (6 bases). The CDR3 runs to 13 residues. Germline V gene lookup returns CDR1 SGHAT and CDR2 FQNNGV. In nucleotides, the CDR3 is TGTGCCAGCGGCGGAGATAGGGGGAATGAGCAGTTATTC. It yields the protein CASGGDRGNEQLF.

Concerning this clonotype: Relative to the germline gene, one junction end is altered; a read error may explain this. This chain links TRBV11-2 with TRBJ2-2, with unresolved D. From germline, CDR1 is SGHAT and CDR2 FQNNGV. There are 19 residues in the CDR3. CDR3 nucleotides: TGTGACAGCAGCTTCAGTCCTTACCGGAATGAATATAGTACCGGGGAGCTGTTTTTT. It is translated as CDSSFSPYRNEYSTGELFF.

The chain employs TRBV11-2 and TRBJ2-7; 13 bases are shared with TRBD2. Per the germline V gene, CDR1 is SGHAT and CDR2 is FQNNGV. The J segment lost 8 bases and the V segment lost 5 bases, leaving 3 bases of the junction unmatched. The CDR3 has 13 amino acids. CDR3 DNA: TGTGCCAGCAGCCAGGGACTAGCGGGAAAGCAGTACTTC. Residues: CASSQGLAGKQYF.

The chain uses TRBV4-3 and TRBJ2-3; 10 nucleotides align to TRBD1. J lost 3 bases, V lost 6 bases, and 6 bases had no gene match. The CDR3 runs 15 residues. Germline V gene data show CDR1 as LGHNA and CDR2 as YSLEER. As DNA, the CDR3 is TGCGCCAGCAGTGATCCGGGACAGGGGACAGATACGCAGTATTTT. This translates into CASSDPGQGTDTQYF.

As regards this clonotype: Germline and junction disagree at one end, which may indicate a read error. The chain uses TRBV11-2 and TRBJ2-1, with D possibly being TRBD1 or TRBD2 (5 bases each). Germline V lookup: CDR1 SGHAT, CDR2 FQNNGV. This CDR3 spans 13 amino acids. CDR3 in DNA: TGTGCCAGCAGCTTAGATTGGGGGAGTAAGCGGCTCTTC. Protein: CASSLDWGSKRLF.

This clonotype was seen many times. A much larger clone sits a single nucleotide away, making a read error possible. V usage is TRBV30 and J usage is TRBJ2-3; D might be TRBD1 or TRBD2, each matching 5 bases. Trimming removed 5 bases from V and 2 bases from J, with 11 bases in between. The CDR3 is 13 residues long. The germline V gene has CDR1 GTSNPN and CDR2 SVGIG (reference sequence). The CDR3 is CAWGEGNTDTQYF. The CDR3 DNA reads as TGTGCCTGGGGTGAGGGGAACACAGATACGCAGTATTTT.

Relative to its sample, this clonotype is medium-sized. This chain connects TRBV5-5 to TRBJ2-7, with D uncertain. Germline loops: CDR1 SGHKS, CDR2 YYEKEE (reference sequence). Trimming pared 4 bases from V and 0 bases from J, leaving 14 bases between. The CDR3 has 15 amino acids. The DNA of the CDR3 is TGTGCCAGCAGCGCCCCGGACGGAAGCTCCTACGAGCAGTACTTC. This gives the protein CASSAPDGSSYEQYF.

By share, this clonotype counts as medium-sized. The chain recombines TRBV5-5 with TRBJ2-1, with 7 bases that match TRBD1. J lost 0 bases, V lost 4 bases, and 4 bases had no gene match. Germline lookup yields CDR1 SGHKS and CDR2 YYEKEE (reference sequence). This CDR3 comprises 15 residues. The DNA of the CDR3 is TGTGCCAGCAGCACTCGGGACAGCTCCTACAATGAGCAGTTCTTC. This gives the protein CASSTRDSSYNEQFF.